The 19 T cell receptor beta chains presented below share a single source sample, sequenced in a study of T cell responses to AZD1222 COVID-19 vaccine (dated by TCRdb to the early 2020s). Preparation of the library involved the immunoSEQ multiplex PCR assay. In its TCRdb copy, this immuneACCESS table keeps in-frame sequences only and misses some clones. Where compared with another copy, unresolved V genes explain less than half of these, and the others have no known cause. The sample table lists about 140,000 clones, over 75% of them with a count of one. Of the sample, approximately 4.5% is held by the ten largest clones. This specimen's time point label, interpreted: baseline before first vaccination. The specimen comprised peripheral blood, sampled on day 0 of AZD1222 vaccination. All receptors come from an adult in good health.

The rearrangement links TRBV5-6 to TRBJ2-5; 14 nucleotides line up with TRBD2. The CDR3 extends over 15 amino acids. Germline loops: CDR1 SGHDT, CDR2 YYEEEE. J was trimmed by 4 bases and V by 5 bases; bases with no gene match: 4. The DNA for the CDR3 is TGTGCCAGCAGTTTTGGACTAGCGGGGGGAGAGACCCAGTACTTC. The encoded protein is CASSFGLAGGETQYF. Supplemented by reference TRBV5-6 and TRBJ2-5, the full variable domain reads DAGVTQSPTHLIKTRGQQVTLRCSPKSGHDTVSWYQQALGQGPQFIFQYYEEEERQRGNFPDRFSGHQFPNYSSELNVNALLLGDSALYLCASSFGLAGGETQYFGPGTRLLVL.

V usage is TRBV24-1 and J usage is TRBJ2-5; tentatively, D is TRBD1 or TRBD2 (5 bases each). V was clipped by 2 bases and J by 0 bases, with 9 bases between them. Germline-derived CDR1 and CDR2 are KGHDR and SFDVKD. The CDR3 is 15 residues long. Here the CDR3 DNA reads TGTGCCACCAGTGATTCGACAGCGGACCAAGAGACCCAGTACTTC. Its protein product is CATSDSTADQETQYF.

J is TRBJ1-1 and V is TRBV2; no reliable D call. CDR1 is SNHLY and CDR2 is FYNNEI in the germline V gene. The CDR3 runs 13 residues. V lost 6 bases and J 3 bases, leaving 11 bases between the germline ends. CDR3 nucleotide sequence: TGTGCCAGCAGCCCATATTTGCACACTGAAGCTTTCTTT. Translated: CASSPYLHTEAFF.

This CDR3 is CASSQDLVMDLKGELFF. The DNA of the CDR3 is TGTGCCAGCAGCCAAGATCTAGTTATGGACCTTAAGGGGGAGCTGTTTTTT. The rearrangement joins TRBV4-2 to TRBJ2-2, with D unclear. Per germline, CDR1 LGHNA and CDR2 YNFKEQ. V shed 0 bases and J shed 8 bases, with 19 bases lying between them. There are 17 residues in the CDR3.

This clone is medium-sized in the sample. This chain uses TRBV3-1 (or the pseudogene TRBV3-2) with TRBJ2-7; D tentatively reads TRBD1 or TRBD2 (6 bases each). Trimming took 3 bases from V and 5 from J, leaving 26 bases between them. The CDR3 is 18 amino acids. From germline, CDR1 is LGHDT and CDR2 YNNKEL (reference sequence). The DNA of the CDR3 is TGTGCCAGCAGCCAGGATCACGCGCCCGTGGGGGGCGAGGACGAGCAGTACTTC. It translates to CASSQDHAPVGGEDEQYF.

The chain joins TRBV14 to TRBJ2-1; 9 nucleotides align to TRBD2. CDR1 is SGHDN, CDR2 FVKESK, per germline. The CDR3 length is 16 residues. V dropped 4 bases and J dropped 6; count of bases not matched to a gene: 10. CDR3 in amino acids: CASSPTGGRALNEQFF. The CDR3 region has the DNA TGTGCCAGCAGCCCGACTGGCGGGAGGGCCCTCAATGAGCAGTTCTTC. Combining the CDR3 with reference TRBV14 and TRBJ2-1 gives the whole variable domain EAGVTQFPSHSVIEKGQTVTLRCDPISGHDNLYWYRRVMGKEIKFLLHFVKESKQDESGMPNNRFLAERTGGTYSTLKVQPAELEDSGVYFCASSPTGGRALNEQFFGPGTRLTVL.

V is TRBV4-1 and J is TRBJ1-5, with 7 bases fitting TRBD1. The CDR3 is made up of 18 amino acids. Germline lookup yields CDR1 MGHRA and CDR2 YSYEKL. V was clipped by 5 bases and J by 0 bases; unmatched bases: 13. CDR3 sequence: CASSYITRTGYSNQPQHF. CDR3 nucleotides: TGCGCCAGCAGCTATATTACAAGGACAGGTTATAGCAATCAGCCCCAGCATTTT.

The chain has TRBV6-5 and TRBJ1-2; TRBD1 matches at 7 bases. Trimming removed 6 bases from V and 5 bases from J; junction bases left unmatched: 9. The CDR3 totals 14 residues. The germline gives CDR1 MNHEY, CDR2 SVGAGI. Here the CDR3 DNA reads TGTGCCAGCAGGACACAGGGGAAGGGATATGGCTACACCTTC. The encoded protein is CASRTQGKGYGYTF.

V gene TRBV12-3 or TRBV12-4 combines with J gene TRBJ1-5; unclear D gene. V was clipped by 2 bases and J by 9 bases, with 11 bases between them. This CDR3 has 13 residues. CDR3 loop: CASSLSGGRPQHF. The CDR3 DNA reads TGTGCCAGCAGTTTAAGCGGCGGGAGGCCCCAGCATTTT.

The chain carries TRBV6-5 and TRBJ1-2; TRBD1 might be the D (5 bases). V gave up 4 bases and J gave up 4 bases, with 19 bases separating them. Germline V gene sequence: CDR1 MNHEY, CDR2 SVGAGI. CDR3 length: 16 residues. DNA for the CDR3: TGTGCCAGCAGTTCCACTCATTCGGGGCGAGTCTATGGCTACACCTTC. This encodes CASSSTHSGRVYGYTF.

The chain links TRBV18 to TRBJ1-2; D possibly corresponds to TRBD1 (6 bases). Looked up from germline, CDR1 is KGHSH and CDR2 is LQKENI. This CDR3 comprises 13 residues. V was trimmed by 1 base and J by 6 bases, leaving 9 bases between them. CDR3 bases: TGTGCCAGCTCACCACTGGGGGGCCATGGCTACACCTTC. Translation: CASSPLGGHGYTF.

This chain connects TRBV6-4 to TRBJ2-1; TRBD2 matches 9 bases. Unmatched junction bases numbered 4, after V lost 3 bases and J lost 10 bases. CDR1 is MRHNA and CDR2 is SNTAGT in the germline V gene. This CDR3 is 13 amino acids long. The CDR3 DNA sequence: TGTGCCAGCAGTGAAAGGCTAGCGGGGGAGCAGTTCTTC. This sequence encodes CASSERLAGEQFF.

This chain joins TRBV4-2 and TRBJ2-7; 9 nucleotides match TRBD2. CDR3 length: 16 residues. Germline V gene data show CDR1 as LGHNA and CDR2 as YNFKEQ. J was trimmed by 3 bases and V by 4 bases; bases with no gene match: 10. CDR3 loop: CASSPDLSGRYYEQYF. As DNA, the CDR3 is TGTGCCAGCAGCCCCGATCTGAGCGGGAGGTACTACGAGCAGTACTTC.

The V call is TRBV12-3 or TRBV12-4, the J call TRBJ1-3; D remains ambiguous. The CDR3 runs 12 residues. V was clipped by 4 bases and J by 7 bases, with 8 bases between them. The CDR3, as DNA: TGTGCCAGCAGTTCGCGAATTAACACCATATATTTT. It specifies CASSSRINTIYF.

DNA for the CDR3: TGTGCCAGCAGTGAGGTAGCGGGGCCCACCGGGGAGCTGTTTTTT. It encodes CASSEVAGPTGELFF. The rearrangement links TRBV6-4 to TRBJ2-2; 8 positions agree with TRBD2. V lost 3 bases, J lost 4 bases, and 4 bases stayed unmatched. The CDR3 contains 15 residues. Germline lookup yields CDR1 MRHNA and CDR2 SNTAGT.

The genes are TRBV5-5 and TRBJ2-7; weak D call: TRBD2 (5 bases). V was clipped by 6 bases and J by 2 bases, with 21 bases between them. The CDR3 is made up of 16 amino acids. Germline V CDR1 and CDR2: SGHKS, YYEKEE (reference sequence). The CDR3 nucleotides are TGTGCCAGCACCGCCCCCACACGGGGAGAGACCTACGAGCAGTACTTC. Translating gives CASTAPTRGETYEQYF.

This chain connects TRBV6-6 to TRBJ2-5; D call uncertain. The CDR3 has 14 residues. Germline CDR1 reads MNHNY; CDR2 reads SVGAGI (reference sequence). Deletions cut 4 bases from V and 4 bases from J, with 13 bases between. As DNA, the CDR3 is TGTGCCAGCAGTTTCGTATCGGGTCGAGAGACCCAGTACTTC. Its protein is CASSFVSGRETQYF.

J is TRBJ1-4 and V is TRBV7-9, with D possibly being TRBD1 (5 bases). The V end was cut by 4 bases, the J end by 4 bases, with 13 bases between. CDR1 is SEHNR, CDR2 FQNEAQ, per germline (reference sequence). CDR3 size: 15 residues. The CDR3 DNA reads TGTGCCAGCAGCTCCGCAGGGAATTATAATGAAAAACTGTTTTTT. As protein: CASSSAGNYNEKLFF.

V is TRBV7-8 and J is TRBJ2-1, with TRBD2 matching 8 bases. Germline V gene sequence: CDR1 SGHVS, CDR2 FQNEAQ. V lost 1 base to trimming and J lost 2 bases; unmatched junction nucleotides: 4. This CDR3 has 16 amino acids. The CDR3 sequence: CASSLVFGRAYNEQFF. The CDR3, as DNA: TGTGCCAGCAGCTTAGTCTTCGGGAGGGCCTACAATGAGCAGTTCTTC.